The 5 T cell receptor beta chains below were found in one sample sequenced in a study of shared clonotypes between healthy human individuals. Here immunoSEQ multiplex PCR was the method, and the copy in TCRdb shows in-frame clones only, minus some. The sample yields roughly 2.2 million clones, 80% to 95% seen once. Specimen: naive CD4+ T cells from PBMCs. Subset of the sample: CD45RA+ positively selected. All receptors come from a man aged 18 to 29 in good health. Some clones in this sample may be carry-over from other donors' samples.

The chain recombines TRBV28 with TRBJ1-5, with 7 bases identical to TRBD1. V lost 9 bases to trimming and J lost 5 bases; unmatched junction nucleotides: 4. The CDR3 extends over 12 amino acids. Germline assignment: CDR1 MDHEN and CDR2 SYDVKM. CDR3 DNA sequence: TGTGCCAGTACTACAGGGGATCAGCCCCAGCATTTT. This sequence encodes CASTTGDQPQHF.

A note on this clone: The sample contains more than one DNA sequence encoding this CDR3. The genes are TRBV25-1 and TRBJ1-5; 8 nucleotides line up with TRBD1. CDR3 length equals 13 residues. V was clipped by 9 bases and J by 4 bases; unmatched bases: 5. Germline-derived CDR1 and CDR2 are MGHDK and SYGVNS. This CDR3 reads CASRGQGNQPQHF. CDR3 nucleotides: TGTGCCAGTAGAGGACAGGGTAATCAGCCCCAGCATTTT.

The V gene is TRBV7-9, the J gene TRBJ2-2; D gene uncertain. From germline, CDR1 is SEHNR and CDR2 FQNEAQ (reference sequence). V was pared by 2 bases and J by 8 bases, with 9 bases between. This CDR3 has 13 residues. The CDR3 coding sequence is TGTGCCAGCAGCTTAAGGTCCGGAGGGGAGCTGTTTTTT. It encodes CASSLRSGGELFF. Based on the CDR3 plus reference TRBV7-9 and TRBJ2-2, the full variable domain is DTGVSQNPRHKITKRGQNVTFRCDPISEHNRLYWYRQTLGQGPEFLTYFQNEAQLEKSRLLSDRFSAERPKGSFSTLEIQRTEQGDSAMYLCASSLRSGGELFFGEGSRLTVL.

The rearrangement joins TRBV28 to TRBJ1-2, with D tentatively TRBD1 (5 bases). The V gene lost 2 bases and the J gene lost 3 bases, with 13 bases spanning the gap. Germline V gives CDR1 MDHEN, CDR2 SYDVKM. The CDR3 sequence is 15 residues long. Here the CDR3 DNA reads TGTGCCAGCAGTTTAGGCGGGACGGACCACTATGGCTACACCTTC. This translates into CASSLGGTDHYGYTF.

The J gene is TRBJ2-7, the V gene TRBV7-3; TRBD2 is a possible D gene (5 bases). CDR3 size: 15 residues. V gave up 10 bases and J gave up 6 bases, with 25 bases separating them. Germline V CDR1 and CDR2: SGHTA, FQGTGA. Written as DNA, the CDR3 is TGTGCCACACAAACCCAAGGACTCAAAGAAAGCGAGCAGTACTTC. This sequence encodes CATQTQGLKESEQYF.